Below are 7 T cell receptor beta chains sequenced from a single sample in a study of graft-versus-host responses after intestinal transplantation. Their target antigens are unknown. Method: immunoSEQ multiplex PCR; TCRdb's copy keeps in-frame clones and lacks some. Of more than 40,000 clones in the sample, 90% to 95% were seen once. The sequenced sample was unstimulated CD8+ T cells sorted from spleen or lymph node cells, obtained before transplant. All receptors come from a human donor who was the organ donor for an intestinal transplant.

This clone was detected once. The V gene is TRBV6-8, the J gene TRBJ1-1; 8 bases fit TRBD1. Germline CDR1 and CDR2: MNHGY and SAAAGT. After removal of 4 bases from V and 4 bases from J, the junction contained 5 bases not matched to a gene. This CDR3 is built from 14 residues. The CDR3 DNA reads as TGTGCCAGCAGTTTATCGGACAGGGCCACTGAAGCTTTCTTT. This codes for CASSLSDRATEAFF.

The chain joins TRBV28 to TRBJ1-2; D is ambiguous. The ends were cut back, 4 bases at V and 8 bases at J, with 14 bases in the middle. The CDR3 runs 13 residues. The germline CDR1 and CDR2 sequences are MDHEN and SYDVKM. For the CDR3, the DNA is TGTGCCAGCAGTTATGGGGTGCTGGGGGGCTACACCTTC. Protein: CASSYGVLGGYTF.

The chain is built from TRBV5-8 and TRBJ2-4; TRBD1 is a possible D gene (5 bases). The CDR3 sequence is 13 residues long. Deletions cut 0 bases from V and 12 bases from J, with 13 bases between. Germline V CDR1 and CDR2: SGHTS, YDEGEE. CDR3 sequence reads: CASSLDRLDTQYF. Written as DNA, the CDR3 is TGTGCCAGCAGCTTGGACAGGTTGGACACTCAGTACTTC.

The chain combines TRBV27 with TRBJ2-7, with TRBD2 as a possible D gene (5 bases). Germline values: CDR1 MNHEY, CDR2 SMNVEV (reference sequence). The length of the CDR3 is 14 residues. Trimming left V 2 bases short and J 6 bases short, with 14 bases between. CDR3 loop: CASSLRSSGSEQYF. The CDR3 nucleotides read TGTGCCAGCAGTTTAAGGTCGAGCGGAAGCGAGCAGTACTTC.

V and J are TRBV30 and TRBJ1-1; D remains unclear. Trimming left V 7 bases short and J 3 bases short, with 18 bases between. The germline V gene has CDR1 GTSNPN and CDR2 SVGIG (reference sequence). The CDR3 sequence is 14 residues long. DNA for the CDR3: TGTGCCTTCCGACTCGAGGTGCTAGACACTGAAGCTTTCTTT. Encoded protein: CAFRLEVLDTEAFF.

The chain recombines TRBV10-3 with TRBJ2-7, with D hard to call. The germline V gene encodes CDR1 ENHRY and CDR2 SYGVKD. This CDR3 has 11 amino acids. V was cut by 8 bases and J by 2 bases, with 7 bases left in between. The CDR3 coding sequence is TGTGCCATCCGAACCGCCTACGAGCAGTACTTC. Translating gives CAIRTAYEQYF.

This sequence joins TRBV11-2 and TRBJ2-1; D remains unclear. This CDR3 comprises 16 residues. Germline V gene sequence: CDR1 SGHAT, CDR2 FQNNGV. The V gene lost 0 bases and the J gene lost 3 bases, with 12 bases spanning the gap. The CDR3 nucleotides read TGTGCCAGCAGCTTAGAGTCCCACCCCGGCTACAATGAGCAGTTCTTC. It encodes CASSLESHPGYNEQFF. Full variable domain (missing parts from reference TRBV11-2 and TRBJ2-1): EAGVAQSPRYKIIEKRQSVAFWCNPISGHATLYWYQQILGQGPKLLIQFQNNGVVDDSQLPKDRFSAERLKGVDSTLKIQPAKLEDSAVYLCASSLESHPGYNEQFFGPGTRLTVL.